This TCR beta chain originates from a study of blood T cell repertoires in COVID-19. In the study overall: Material from acute and convalescent COVID-19 was sourced from the United States, Italy and Spain. Nucleic acid was either cDNA or gDNA, and it came from T cells, B-cell-depleted T cells, or PBMCs.

Sequencing was performed with immunoSEQ multiplex PCR; in TCRdb, only in-frame clones are kept and a portion is missing. This sample carries about 250,000 clones, roughly 88% of them seen once, and the ten largest clones take about 5.4%. Seattle patient enrollment occurred during active infection, with longitudinal follow-up thereafter. V shed 5 bases, J shed 2 bases, and the junction held 6 bases outside the gene matches. The CDR3 runs to 16 residues. Germline V gene lookup returns CDR1 MDHEN and CDR2 SYDVKM. The chain is built from TRBV28 and TRBJ1-2, with 12 bases matching TRBD1. The material sequenced was peripheral blood. The sequence derives from a woman older than 75 with COVID-19, enrolled during active disease. CDR3 residues: CASSKGQGAFNYGYTF. DNA for the CDR3: TGTGCCAGCAGTAAGGGACAGGGGGCGTTCAACTATGGCTACACCTTC.